The next 19 T cell receptor beta chains were all read from a single sample in a study of blood T cell repertoires in COVID-19. Only in-frame clones appear in the TCRdb table, and some are missing; sequencing was by immunoSEQ multiplex PCR. The sample has over 250,000 clones, approximately 91% seen once. The specimen was peripheral blood. Receptor source: a man aged 50 to 59 with acute or convalescent COVID-19.

The chain is built from TRBV7-8 and TRBJ2-3, with a weak D call TRBD1 (5 bases). Trimming stripped 5 bases from V and 5 bases from J, with 20 bases between. The CDR3 runs to 16 residues. Germline V gene sequence: CDR1 SGHVS, CDR2 FQNEAQ. The CDR3: CASSPMPAGSGDTQYF. CDR3 DNA sequence: TGTGCCAGCAGCCCGATGCCCGCAGGGTCAGGAGATACGCAGTATTTT.

The table lists this clone with a few counts. The chain employs TRBV29-1 and TRBJ2-3; 7 nucleotides agree with TRBD2. The J segment lost 1 base and the V segment lost 7 bases, leaving 5 bases of the junction unmatched. The CDR3 has 13 amino acids. Germline V gene data show CDR1 as SQVTM and CDR2 as ANQGSEA. CDR3 nucleotides: TGCAGCGGGACTAGTCCTCGCACAGATACGCAGTATTTT. It is translated as CSGTSPRTDTQYF.

This clone was found a few times. The rearrangement uses TRBV6-5 and TRBJ1-1; D is possibly TRBD1 (6 bases). This CDR3 has 15 residues. Looked up from germline, CDR1 is MNHEY and CDR2 is SVGAGI. V was trimmed by 6 bases and J by 7 bases, leaving 21 bases between them. The CDR3 DNA reads as TGTGCCAGCAGAGTTACGGACAGACTCACCTATGAAGCTTTCTTT. It translates to CASRVTDRLTYEAFF.

The chain recombines TRBV6-1 with TRBJ2-1; 8 positions match TRBD2. The CDR3 sequence is 16 residues long. The ends lost 4 bases at V and 5 bases at J; junction bases unmatched: 10. CDR1 and CDR2 from the germline V gene are MNHNS and SASEGT. The CDR3 loop reads CASSVTRGGEDNEQFF. The CDR3 DNA follows: TGTGCCAGCAGTGTAACTCGGGGGGGGGAGGACAATGAGCAGTTCTTC.

The rearrangement uses TRBV27 and TRBJ1-5; TRBD1 matches 11 bases. Germline assignment: CDR1 MNHEY and CDR2 SMNVEV (reference sequence). The V and J ends lost 4 bases and 6 bases, in that order; junction bases with no gene match: 5. The CDR3 contains 15 residues. CDR3 residues: CASSSRDRGTQPQHF. CDR3 nucleotide sequence: TGTGCCAGCAGTTCCCGGGACAGGGGGACTCAGCCCCAGCATTTT.

The V call is TRBV5-1, the J call TRBJ2-3; D perhaps matches TRBD2 (5 bases). Germline values: CDR1 SGHRS, CDR2 YFSETQ. The CDR3 has 14 residues. Trimming removed 2 bases from V and 2 bases from J, with 9 bases in between. The CDR3, as DNA: TGCGCCAGCAGCTTAAGCGGTCACACAGATACGCAGTATTTT. It codes for CASSLSGHTDTQYF.

The chain links TRBV10-2 to TRBJ2-7; perhaps TRBD1 as D (8 bases). V was pared by 6 bases and J by 4 bases, with 13 bases between. Germline CDR1 and CDR2: WSHSY and SAAADI. The CDR3 sequence is 13 residues long. The CDR3 coding sequence is TGCGCCAGCAGCCCACAGGGGGGGTACGAGCAGTACTTC. The encoded protein is CASSPQGGYEQYF.

The chain employs TRBV18 and TRBJ1-1, with TRBD1 as a possible D gene (6 bases). The CDR3 extends over 13 amino acids. The V gene lost 5 bases and the J gene lost 1 base, with 8 bases spanning the gap. The germline CDR1 and CDR2 sequences are KGHSH and LQKENI. In DNA, the CDR3 is TGTGCCAGCTCAGGGACATCGAACACTGAAGCTTTCTTT. Protein sequence: CASSGTSNTEAFF.

This chain joins TRBV7-3 and TRBJ2-3, with D possibly being TRBD1 (6 bases). Trimming shortened V by 4 bases and J by 6 bases, and 23 bases separated the two germline ends. CDR1 is SGHTA, CDR2 FQGTGA, per germline. The CDR3 totals 17 residues. DNA of the CDR3: TGTGCCAGCAGCTCCCCGAATGGACAGTTCTTGAGGGATACGCAGTATTTT. Protein product: CASSSPNGQFLRDTQYF.

In nucleotides, the CDR3 is TGCGCCAGCAGTGAGTCGGGCCCCGCGTTTTATGGCTACACCTTC. Protein product: CASSESGPAFYGYTF. The J gene is TRBJ1-2, the V gene TRBV10-2, with no clear D. CDR1 is WSHSY, CDR2 SAAADI, per germline. The CDR3 has 15 residues. The V end lost 0 bases, the J end lost 5 bases, and 13 bases lay between the germline ends.

This chain links TRBV4-1 with TRBJ1-1, with D perhaps matching TRBD1 (5 bases). CDR1 MGHRA and CDR2 YSYEKL come from the germline V gene. The CDR3 contains 14 residues. The V end lost 7 bases, the J end lost 1 base, and 13 bases lay between the germline ends. The CDR3 sequence: CASTIFQGNTEAFF. The CDR3 bases are TGCGCCAGCACTATCTTTCAGGGGAACACTGAAGCTTTCTTT.

This clone was observed once. The V call is TRBV18, the J call TRBJ1-1, with a tentative D call TRBD1 (5 bases). The V end was cut by 3 bases, the J end by 1 base, with 18 bases between. Germline CDR1 reads KGHSH; CDR2 reads LQKENI. The CDR3 length is 17 residues. The CDR3 region has the DNA TGTGCCAGCTCACCCCGTCTACAAAAGACAGCGAACACTGAAGCTTTCTTT. It encodes CASSPRLQKTANTEAFF. The variable domain in full, completed from reference TRBV18 and TRBJ1-1, reads NAGVMQNPRHLVRRRGQEARLRCSPMKGHSHVYWYRQLPEEGLKFMVYLQKENIIDESGMPKERFSAEFPKEGPSILRIQQVVRGDSAAYFCASSPRLQKTANTEAFFGQGTRLTVV.

The V gene is TRBV5-4, the J gene TRBJ1-2, with a possible D match to TRBD1 (6 bases). Per the germline V gene, CDR1 is SGHNT and CDR2 is YYREEE (reference sequence). CDR3 length: 16 residues. Trimming left V 2 bases short and J 1 base short, with 15 bases between. The CDR3 nucleotides are TGTGCCAGCAGCTTCCCAACTACAGGGAATAACTATGGCTACACCTTC. Residues: CASSFPTTGNNYGYTF.

The chain is built from TRBV7-2 and TRBJ1-1; D is unresolved. Germline CDR1 SGHTA, CDR2 FQGNSA. The CDR3 contains 12 residues. Trimming took 2 bases from V and 6 from J, leaving 7 bases between them. Written as DNA, the CDR3 is TGTGCCAGCAGCTTATATATCGCTGAAGCTTTCTTT. Protein product: CASSLYIAEAFF.

This clone appeared a few times. The chain has TRBV2 and TRBJ2-7, with D perhaps TRBD2 (6 bases). Trimming took off 1 base at V and 6 bases at J, with 13 bases between the two ends. The CDR3 length is 14 residues. Germline V gives CDR1 SNHLY, CDR2 FYNNEI. The CDR3 DNA is TGTGCCAGCAGTGAAGGTAGCGGAGCTCGCGAGCAGTACTTC. This codes for CASSEGSGAREQYF.

This chain links TRBV12-3 or TRBV12-4 with TRBJ1-1; possibly TRBD1 for D (5 bases). V was pared by 4 bases and J by 1 base, with 7 bases between. This CDR3 spans 13 amino acids. As DNA, the CDR3 is TGTGCCAGCAGTTCCAGGGCGAACACTGAAGCTTTCTTT. This codes for CASSSRANTEAFF.

The rearrangement uses TRBV10-3 and TRBJ2-5, with D tentatively TRBD2 (5 bases). Germline V CDR1 and CDR2: ENHRY, SYGVKD. The germline V and J ends were trimmed by 7 bases and 1 base, with 10 bases remaining between them. The CDR3 consists of 13 residues. In nucleotides, the CDR3 is TGTGCCATCAAGGAGGAACCCCAAGAGACCCAGTACTTC. This encodes CAIKEEPQETQYF.

J is TRBJ1-2 and V is TRBV6-5; 7 bases are shared with TRBD1. V shed 5 bases, J shed 8 bases, and the junction held 5 bases outside the gene matches. Germline V gene sequence: CDR1 MNHEY, CDR2 SVGAGI. CDR3 size: 12 residues. The chain's CDR3 is CASSLPGQGYTF. CDR3 nucleotide sequence: TGTGCCAGCAGTCTTCCGGGACAGGGCTACACCTTC.

The genes are TRBV18 and TRBJ2-7; 9 positions agree with TRBD1. The junction had 2 bases not matched to a gene; V was cut back by 5 bases and J by 3 bases. The CDR3 covers 13 residues. Germline CDR1 KGHSH, CDR2 LQKENI. CDR3 coding DNA: TGTGCCAGCTCATTGGGACAGGGCTACGAGCAGTACTTC. It is translated as CASSLGQGYEQYF.